This is a list of T cell receptor beta chains from one sample in a study of T-cell reconstitution after alpha-beta-depleted transplantation in children. Each CDR3 protein gets one entry after TCRdb re-called the PCR reads with MiXCR. This repertoire shows nearly 200,000 distinct CDR3 sequences, 5% to 6.5% found once; its top ten account for 4.5%. The sample consisted of PBMCs, taken before TCRalphabeta/CD19-depleted stem cell transplant. These receptors originate from a girl under three years old with combined immunodeficiency, due to receive a stem cell transplant. Both conserved end residues are part of each CDR3. A D gene is named only where the DNA matches it firmly. Some rows mark clone size as missing; the rest say once, few, many or name a class of expanded clone.

TRBV28,TRBD2,TRBJ2-7,many,CASSRTSGTYEQYF,TGTGCCAGCAGCCGGACTAGCGGGACCTACGAGCAGTACTTC
TRBV29-1,.,TRBJ2-5,many,CSVGTIGGHVEETQYF,TGCAGCGTTGGAACGATAGGGGGACACGTAGAAGAGACCCAGTACTTC
TRBV15,.,TRBJ2-4,few,CATSRDRGTSNIQYF,TGTGCCACCAGCAGAGACCGGGGGACTTCAAACATTCAGTACTTC
TRBV25-1,TRBD2,TRBJ2-3,many,CASSPGLAVTDTQYF,TGTGCCAGCAGTCCGGGACTAGCGGTCACAGATACGCAGTATTTT
TRBV6-6,.,TRBJ2-7,many,CASSVLWEQYF,TGTGCCAGCAGCGTCTTGTGGGAGCAGTACTTC
TRBV10-3,TRBD2,TRBJ2-1,many,CATKTSGSGNEQFF,TGTGCCACCAAGACTAGCGGGAGTGGTAATGAGCAGTTCTTC
TRBV20-1,TRBD1,TRBJ2-1,many,CSARDRDRAYNEQFF,TGCAGTGCTAGGGACCGGGACAGGGCCTACAATGAGCAGTTCTTC
TRBV28,TRBD1,TRBJ2-7,many,CASSLRGTASKQYF,TGTGCCAGCAGTTTAAGAGGGACAGCCTCCAAGCAGTACTTC
TRBV12-3/TRBV12-4,TRBD1,TRBJ1-4,.,CASSSQGKGYEKLFF,TGTGCCAGCAGCTCACAGGGGAAGGGATACGAAAAACTGTTTTTT
TRBV12-3/TRBV12-4,.,TRBJ1-2,.,CASKHRAPWGGYTF,TGTGCCAGCAAACACAGGGCGCCATGGGGTGGCTACACCTTC
TRBV27,TRBD1,TRBJ2-1,many,CASSPGTVVNEQFF,TGTGCCAGCAGTCCCGGGACAGTCGTAAATGAGCAGTTCTTC
TRBV24-1,TRBD2,TRBJ2-1,.,CATSRDGTSANEQFF,TGTGCCACCAGCCGTGATGGGACTAGCGCAAATGAGCAGTTCTTC
TRBV20-1,.,TRBJ2-3,few,CSARDQPGVSTDTQYF,TGCAGTGCTAGAGATCAACCGGGCGTTAGCACAGATACGCAGTATTTT
TRBV5-5,TRBD1,TRBJ2-1,many,CASSPDRLTYNEQFF,TGTGCCAGCAGCCCGGACAGGTTGACCTACAATGAGCAGTTCTTC
TRBV5-1,TRBD1,TRBJ1-1,many,CASGTGENTEAFF,TGCGCCAGCGGGACAGGAGAGAACACTGAAGCTTTCTTT
TRBV4-2,TRBD1,TRBJ2-7,.,CASSTGVLFKQYF,TGTGCCAGCAGCACAGGGGTCCTCTTTAAGCAGTACTTC
TRBV29-1,.,TRBJ2-3,many,CSVDSMTGPSTDTQYF,TGCAGCGTTGACTCCATGACAGGCCCAAGCACAGATACGCAGTATTTT
TRBV10-3,TRBD2,TRBJ2-7,many,CAISEAGAVAVYEQYF,TGTGCCATCAGTGAGGCGGGAGCAGTAGCGGTCTACGAGCAGTACTTC
TRBV20-1,TRBD2,TRBJ2-3,many,CSAQRGLADTQYF,TGCAGTGCCCAGCGGGGTCTAGCAGATACGCAGTATTTT
TRBV20-1,TRBD2,TRBJ2-7,many,CSARDLADPYEQYF,TGCAGTGCTAGAGATCTAGCGGACCCCTACGAGCAGTACTTC
TRBV6-5,TRBD2,TRBJ2-7,many,CASSPPGLAGGLDEQYF,TGTGCCAGCAGTCCCCCGGGACTAGCGGGAGGTCTAGACGAGCAGTACTTC
TRBV27,.,TRBJ2-5,.,CASSFTPPSGTQYF,TGTGCCAGCAGTTTCACCCCGCCCTCGGGGACCCAGTACTTC
TRBV6-1,.,TRBJ2-3,many,CASSEGLGHSTQYF,TGTGCCAGCAGTGAAGGCCTAGGCCATTCTACGCAGTATTTT
TRBV7-9,.,TRBJ2-1,many,CASSFNEGLNNEQFF,TGTGCCAGCAGCTTTAATGAGGGGCTGAACAATGAGCAGTTCTTC
TRBV2,.,TRBJ2-7,many,CASRTTPSYEQYF,TGTGCCAGCAGGACTACCCCCTCCTACGAGCAGTACTTC
TRBV29-1,.,TRBJ1-2,many,CSGHLDYGYTF,TGCAGCGGACATCTGGACTATGGCTACACCTTC
TRBV6-2/TRBV6-3,.,TRBJ2-5,many,CASSYPHRSQETQYF,TGTGCCAGCAGTTACCCCCACAGGTCACAAGAGACCCAGTACTTC
TRBV7-3,.,TRBJ2-2,few,CASSLWGRFGRDPGELFF,TGTGCCAGCAGCTTGTGGGGACGCTTTGGCAGGGACCCCGGGGAGCTGTTTTTT
TRBV9,.,TRBJ2-7,many,CASSVGGDRRYEQYF,TGTGCCAGCAGCGTAGGAGGGGATCGCAGGTACGAGCAGTACTTC
TRBV27,.,TRBJ1-4,many,CASSPYPNAYNPATNEELFF,TGTGCCAGCAGTCCTTACCCGAACGCCTATAATCCAGCAACTAATGAAGAACTGTTTTTT
TRBV7-9,.,TRBJ2-7,.,CASSSLGPNPYEQYF,TGTGCCAGCAGCTCATTGGGACCAAATCCCTACGAGCAGTACTTC
TRBV7-2,.,TRBJ2-1,many,CASSLRVHSYNEQFF,TGTGCCAGCAGCCTAAGGGTACACTCCTACAATGAGCAGTTCTTC
TRBV9,.,TRBJ1-2,few,CASSGPGYGYTF,TGTGCCAGCAGCGGCCCTGGCTATGGCTACACCTTC
TRBV7-8,TRBD2,TRBJ2-1,many,CASSLQRSGRRNEQFF,TGTGCCAGCAGCTTACAGCGTAGCGGGAGGAGAAATGAGCAGTTCTTC
TRBV6-1,.,TRBJ2-7,many,CASSETGPYEQYF,TGTGCCAGCAGTGAAACGGGCCCGTACGAGCAGTACTTC
TRBV29-1,.,TRBJ1-2,few,CSVYTWGGQNYGYTF,TGCAGCGTTTATACTTGGGGGGGGCAGAACTATGGCTACACCTTC
TRBV29-1,.,TRBJ1-2,.,CSVELGVDGYTF,TGCAGCGTTGAGTTAGGGGTTGATGGCTACACCTTC
TRBV5-1,.,TRBJ2-3,many,CASSLRGRTDTQYF,TGCGCCAGCAGCTTGCGGGGCCGCACAGATACGCAGTATTTT
TRBV28,.,TRBJ1-3,many,CASTNPRGLSGNTIYF,TGTGCCAGCACCAATCCAAGGGGCCTCTCTGGAAACACCATATATTTT
TRBV20-1,.,TRBJ2-7,many,CSARLTRTYEQYF,TGCAGTGCTAGGTTGACAAGAACCTACGAGCAGTACTTC
TRBV12-3/TRBV12-4,.,TRBJ2-7,many,CASSPDPDGEWGEQYF,TGTGCCAGCAGTCCGGACCCGGATGGGGAATGGGGCGAGCAGTACTTC
TRBV4-2,TRBD2,TRBJ2-3,few,CASSQDAGGPLDTQYF,TGTGCCAGCAGCCAAGATGCGGGAGGGCCTTTAGATACGCAGTATTTT
TRBV29-1,.,TRBJ2-7,many,CSVAGGGFYEQYF,TGCAGCGTTGCAGGGGGGGGGTTCTACGAGCAGTACTTC
TRBV7-9,.,TRBJ2-7,many,CASSLVAPRYEQYF,TGTGCCAGCAGCTTAGTTGCACCACGCTACGAGCAGTACTTC
TRBV4-1,.,TRBJ2-1,few,CASSQAAGYEQFF,TGCGCCAGCAGCCAAGCCGCGGGGTATGAGCAGTTCTTC
TRBV18,.,TRBJ2-1,.,CASSPGTRQFF,TGTGCCAGCTCCCCGGGGACAAGGCAGTTCTTC
TRBV7-9,.,TRBJ2-4,.,CASEEGAVNGDIQYF,TGTGCCAGCGAGGAGGGGGCTGTGAACGGGGACATTCAGTACTTC
TRBV6-2/TRBV6-3,.,TRBJ2-2,many,CASSGWDRTGELFF,TGTGCCAGCAGCGGCTGGGACCGAACCGGGGAGCTGTTTTTT
TRBV19,.,TRBJ1-1,.,CASNPGLATEAFF,TGTGCCAGTAACCCAGGGTTGGCTACTGAAGCTTTCTTT
TRBV28,TRBD2,TRBJ2-1,many,CASTFRSGGFNEQFF,TGTGCCAGCACCTTTCGTAGCGGGGGATTCAATGAGCAGTTCTTC
TRBV2,TRBD1,TRBJ2-2,many,CASGQGETGELFF,TGTGCCAGCGGACAGGGGGAAACCGGGGAGCTGTTTTTT
TRBV12-3/TRBV12-4,.,TRBJ2-7,few,CASRKIGEYEQYF,TGTGCCAGCAGGAAGATCGGGGAGTACGAGCAGTACTTC
TRBV27,.,TRBJ1-1,few,CASGPPSRKTEAFF,TGTGCCAGCGGCCCCCCGAGCAGGAAAACTGAAGCTTTCTTT
TRBV4-3,TRBD2,TRBJ2-1,many,CASSQDVGGRASNEQFF,TGCGCCAGCAGCCAAGATGTCGGCGGGAGGGCCAGCAATGAGCAGTTCTTC
TRBV7-8,.,TRBJ2-7,.,CASSQPRGVGTPFHEQYF,TGTGCCAGCAGTCAGCCTAGGGGGGTCGGGACGCCTTTCCACGAGCAGTACTTC